A single sample is the source of the 29 T cell receptor beta chains below, sequenced in a study of shared clonotypes between healthy human individuals. Clones were read by immunoSEQ multiplex PCR, and TCRdb kept only the in-frame ones, dropping some. In the table there are a few million clones, more than 85% of which are singletons. The source material was naive CD4+ T cells from PBMCs. The subset denotes: CD45RA+ positively selected. Receptor source: a man in his late teens or twenties in good health. Some clones in this sample may be carry-over from other donors' samples.

As DNA, the CDR3 is TGCGCCAGCAAGGACAGGGGGCGCAGCAATGAGCAGTTCTTC. Encoded protein: CASKDRGRSNEQFF. V and J are TRBV4-1 and TRBJ2-1, with 11 nucleotides matching TRBD1. In germline, CDR1 is MGHRA, CDR2 YSYEKL. CDR3 length: 14 residues. Germline trimming cut 7 bases from V and 6 bases from J; bases unmatched to any gene: 5.

The chain links TRBV7-9 to TRBJ2-7; D ambiguous. CDR1 and CDR2 from the germline V gene are SEHNR and FQNEAQ (reference sequence). The length of the CDR3 is 13 residues. Trimming cost V 4 bases and J 3 bases, with 10 bases left between them. The CDR3: CASSSWGSYEQYF. CDR3 nucleotide sequence: TGTGCCAGCAGCTCGTGGGGTAGCTACGAGCAGTACTTC.

The chain couples TRBV7-3 to TRBJ2-6; 8 nucleotides agree with TRBD1. With V trimmed by 5 bases and J by 4 bases, 7 bases remained unmatched. This CDR3 is built from 16 residues. CDR1 SGHTA and CDR2 FQGTGA come from the germline V gene. The DNA for the CDR3 is TGTGCCAGCAGCGGGACGACAGGGGCCGGGGCCAACGTCCTGACTTTC. This gives the protein CASSGTTGAGANVLTF.

This clone was detected only once. This chain links TRBV1 with TRBJ2-2; the DNA was not used to check the table's D call, TRBD2. TRBV1 is classified as a pseudogene. The CDR3 contains 14 residues. The CDR3 reads CTKPGLVVSGELFF. The CDR3 bases are TGCACCAAACCGGGACTAGTGGTCTCCGGGGAGCTGTTTTTT.

This rearrangement joins TRBV10-3 to TRBJ2-7; TRBD1 might be the D (6 bases). The V end lost 5 bases, the J end lost 6 bases, and 11 bases lay between the germline ends. This CDR3 region has 12 residues. Germline CDR1 reads ENHRY; CDR2 reads SYGVKD. The CDR3 DNA sequence: TGTGCCATCAGTCTTGGGGGCATCGAGCAGTACTTC. Protein: CAISLGGIEQYF.

A word on this clone: Other DNA sequences in the sample encode the same CDR3. In DNA, the CDR3 is TGTGCCAGCTCACCGACAGGGGGGGACACTGAAGCTTTCTTT. Protein product: CASSPTGGDTEAFF. The chain combines TRBV18 with TRBJ1-1; 9 nucleotides align to TRBD1. V was clipped by 3 bases and J by 3 bases; unmatched bases: 2. Looked up from germline, CDR1 is KGHSH and CDR2 is LQKENI. The CDR3 runs 14 residues.

J is TRBJ2-5 and V is TRBV11-3; 9 positions match TRBD1. This CDR3 has 15 residues. Trimming took 5 bases from V and 5 from J; bases not matched to a gene: 9. Germline V gene lookup returns CDR1 SGHNT and CDR2 YENEEA. CDR3 amino acids: CASSEGQGRYETQYF. The CDR3 region has the DNA TGTGCCAGCAGCGAAGGACAGGGGCGATATGAGACCCAGTACTTC.

The genes are TRBV13 and TRBJ1-1, with TRBD1 identical over 8 bases. Trimming took 4 bases from V and 4 from J; bases not matched to a gene: 8. The CDR3 has 15 residues. CDR1 and CDR2 from the germline V gene are PRHDT and FYEKMQ (reference sequence). In DNA, the CDR3 is TGTGCCAGCAGCTCCTTCAGGGGGCGGCCCACTGAAGCTTTCTTT. This encodes CASSSFRGRPTEAFF.

The chain recombines TRBV6-6 with TRBJ2-7, with TRBD1 identical over 7 bases. J was trimmed by 2 bases and V by 4 bases; bases with no gene match: 8. CDR3 size: 15 residues. The germline V gene encodes CDR1 MNHNY and CDR2 SVGAGI (reference sequence). CDR3 DNA sequence: TGTGCCAGCAGTTTCGACAGGGCGCAAACCTACGAGCAGTACTTC. Amino acids: CASSFDRAQTYEQYF.

Of note for this clone: Other nucleotide sequences in the sample specify the same CDR3. The chain couples TRBV5-4 to TRBJ1-2; D is unresolved. Trimming removed 3 bases from V and 4 bases from J, with 7 bases in between. Germline lookup yields CDR1 SGHNT and CDR2 YYREEE (reference sequence). This CDR3 is 12 amino acids long. The DNA of the CDR3 is TGTGCCAGCAGCTCGGACGGCTATGGCTACACCTTC. This gives the protein CASSSDGYGYTF.

The chain carries TRBV9 and TRBJ2-1; D is perhaps TRBD1 (5 bases). CDR3 length: 13 amino acids. The germline gives CDR1 SGDLS, CDR2 YYNGEE. The germline V and J ends were trimmed by 0 bases and 10 bases, with 11 bases remaining between them. The CDR3: CASSVEGAGEQFF. DNA for the CDR3: TGTGCCAGCAGCGTAGAAGGGGCAGGGGAGCAGTTCTTC.

The chain carries TRBV4-1 and TRBJ1-6; D might be TRBD1 (5 bases). With 1 base removed from V and 7 bases from J, the gap between germline ends came to 14 bases. From germline, CDR1 is MGHRA and CDR2 YSYEKL. This CDR3 spans 16 amino acids. The CDR3 region is CASSQVQSEGNSPLHF. The CDR3 nucleotides read TGCGCCAGCAGCCAAGTCCAGTCTGAGGGGAATTCACCCCTCCACTTT.

The chain uses TRBV11-3 and TRBJ2-2; 10 positions match TRBD2. V dropped 1 base and J dropped 4; count of bases not matched to a gene: 3. The CDR3 spans 16 residues. The V gene's germline CDR1 is SGHNT and CDR2 YENEEA. CDR3 sequence: CASSLGASGSTGELFF. The DNA for the CDR3 is TGTGCCAGCAGCTTAGGCGCTAGCGGGAGCACCGGGGAGCTGTTTTTT.

V usage is TRBV30 and J usage is TRBJ1-1; D remains unclear. CDR3 length equals 13 residues. Trimming left V 4 bases short and J 1 base short, with 10 bases between. Germline CDR1 GTSNPN, CDR2 SVGIG (reference sequence). DNA of the CDR3: TGTGCCTGGACATCCACGAGGAACACTGAAGCTTTCTTT. Its translation is CAWTSTRNTEAFF.

The rearrangement links TRBV7-2 to TRBJ2-4, with D unresolved. V was shortened by 1 base and J by 0 bases, with 7 bases between the two germline ends. Germline loops: CDR1 SGHTA, CDR2 FQGNSA. This CDR3 region has 15 residues. This CDR3 is CASSLGAVAKNIQYF. The CDR3 nucleotides are TGTGCCAGCAGCTTAGGGGCCGTAGCCAAAAACATTCAGTACTTC. The entire variable domain, with the rest obtained from reference TRBV7-2 and TRBJ2-4, is as follows: GAGVSQSPSNKVTEKGKDVELRCDPISGHTALYWYRQSLGQGLEFLIYFQGNSAPDKSGLPSDRFSAERTGGSVSTLTIQRTQQEDSAVYLCASSLGAVAKNIQYFGAGTRLSVL.

The V call is TRBV4-3, the J call TRBJ1-4, with 7 bases identical to TRBD1. V shed 6 bases and J 4 bases; nucleotides not matched to a gene: 5. Germline CDR1 LGHNA, CDR2 YSLEER. This CDR3 is built from 14 residues. In nucleotides, the CDR3 is TGCGCCAGCAGTCTACAGGGGTATAATGAAAAACTGTTTTTT. Its translation is CASSLQGYNEKLFF.

As to this clone: Other DNA sequences in this specimen translate into the identical CDR3. The rearrangement links TRBV5-1 to TRBJ1-4; possible D gene TRBD1, 6 bases. This CDR3 has 14 amino acids. Trimming took 1 base from V and 3 from J, leaving 7 bases between them. Germline V gives CDR1 SGHRS, CDR2 YFSETQ. The CDR3: CASSLRGANEKLFF. CDR3 sequence (DNA): TGCGCCAGCAGCTTGAGGGGGGCTAATGAAAAACTGTTTTTT. The entire variable domain, with the rest obtained from reference TRBV5-1 and TRBJ1-4, is as follows: KAGVTQTPRYLIKTRGQQVTLSCSPISGHRSVSWYQQTPGQGLQFLFEYFSETQRNKGNFPGRFSGRQFSNSRSEMNVSTLELGDSALYLCASSLRGANEKLFFGSGTQLSVL.

V gene TRBV5-1 combines with J gene TRBJ2-1, with D tentatively TRBD2 (6 bases). V was pared by 0 bases and J by 7 bases, with 17 bases between. This CDR3 is 16 amino acids long. CDR1 and CDR2 from the germline V gene are SGHRS and YFSETQ. The CDR3 DNA reads TGCGCCAGCAGCTTGGATTATCTAGCGAAGTCAAATGAGCAGTTCTTC. Protein sequence: CASSLDYLAKSNEQFF.

This clone has only one observation. This CDR3 is also generated by other DNA sequences in the sample. The V gene is TRBV28, the J gene TRBJ1-4; D unresolved. V was pared by 1 base and J by 0 bases, with 6 bases between. Germline CDR1 MDHEN, CDR2 SYDVKM. The CDR3 has 15 residues. The CDR3, as DNA: TGTGCCAGCAGTTTATCTGGTACAACTAATGAAAAACTGTTTTTT. This translates into CASSLSGTTNEKLFF.

The chain uses TRBV13 and TRBJ1-1, with D uncertain. V lost 9 bases to trimming and J lost 0 bases, with 11 bases between them. This CDR3 is built from 13 residues. Germline values: CDR1 PRHDT, CDR2 FYEKMQ (reference sequence). CDR3 sequence reads: CASLGSVNTEAFF. For the CDR3, the DNA is TGTGCCAGTCTTGGATCTGTGAACACTGAAGCTTTCTTT.

V is TRBV19 and J is TRBJ2-1, with TRBD1 identical over 9 bases. V shed 10 bases and J 6 bases; nucleotides not matched to a gene: 7. The CDR3 is 13 residues long. Germline V gene sequence: CDR1 LNHDA, CDR2 SQIVND (reference sequence). The CDR3 bases are TGTGCCACCGGACAGGGGCGAGGCAATGAGCAGTTCTTC. It yields the protein CATGQGRGNEQFF.

The chain links TRBV20-1 to TRBJ2-7; D call uncertain. V lost 3 bases, J lost 6 bases, and 9 bases lay in between. The CDR3 covers 11 residues. The V gene's germline CDR1 is DFQATT and CDR2 SNEGSKA (reference sequence). CDR3 DNA: TGCAGTGCTAGGGGGTCGTTCGAGCAGTACTTC. Protein: CSARGSFEQYF.

The rearrangement uses TRBV19 and TRBJ2-2; maybe TRBD1 (5 bases). There are 15 residues in the CDR3. Germline values: CDR1 LNHDA, CDR2 SQIVND (reference sequence). V was trimmed by 6 bases and J by 1 base, leaving 12 bases between them. Here the CDR3 reads CASRSPQGNTGELFF. CDR3 nucleotides: TGTGCCAGTAGATCTCCCCAGGGGAACACCGGGGAGCTGTTTTTT.

The CDR3 sequence: CASSFAGTVSAGNTIYF. DNA of the CDR3: TGTGCCAGCAGCTTCGCCGGGACAGTCTCTGCTGGAAACACCATATATTTT. This chain connects TRBV7-2 to TRBJ1-3; 7 bases map to TRBD1. Germline CDR1 SGHTA, CDR2 FQGNSA. J was trimmed by 2 bases and V by 3 bases; bases with no gene match: 10. This CDR3 is built from 17 residues.

This chain links TRBV28 with TRBJ1-5; no definite D call. The V gene's germline CDR1 is MDHEN and CDR2 SYDVKM. V gave up 3 bases and J gave up 10 bases, with 10 bases separating them. This CDR3 has 12 amino acids. DNA for the CDR3: TGTGCCAGCAGTTTGCAAGGGAGCCCCCAGCATTTT. Residues: CASSLQGSPQHF.

The CDR3 spells CASSFGTVNEKLFF. In nucleotides, the CDR3 is TGTGCCAGCAGTTTCGGGACGGTCAATGAAAAACTGTTTTTT. The chain recombines TRBV28 with TRBJ1-4; D possibly corresponds to TRBD1 (5 bases). The CDR3 sequence is 14 residues long. The germline gives CDR1 MDHEN, CDR2 SYDVKM. The ends were cut back, 3 bases at V and 5 bases at J, with 10 bases in the middle.

The V and J genes are TRBV5-1 and TRBJ2-5; TRBD2 might be the D (5 bases). The V gene's germline CDR1 is SGHRS and CDR2 YFSETQ. Trimming shortened V by 0 bases and J by 5 bases, and 11 bases separated the two germline ends. This CDR3 has 14 residues. The CDR3 spells CASSLVRATETQYF. In DNA form, the CDR3 reads TGCGCCAGCAGCTTGGTGAGGGCTACCGAGACCCAGTACTTC.

The rearrangement uses TRBV27 and TRBJ2-7; unclear D gene. The CDR3 runs to 14 residues. Trimming removed 2 bases at V and 1 base at J, with 9 bases between. Germline V gene sequence: CDR1 MNHEY, CDR2 SMNVEV (reference sequence). In DNA form, the CDR3 reads TGTGCCAGCAGTTTAAGGCAGACTTCCTACGAGCAGTACTTC. Protein: CASSLRQTSYEQYF.

V gene TRBV6-1 combines with J gene TRBJ2-7; 10 bases match TRBD1. V lost 6 bases to trimming and J lost 3 bases; unmatched junction nucleotides: 2. CDR3 length: 13 amino acids. Germline V lookup: CDR1 MNHNS, CDR2 SASEGT. The CDR3 sequence is CASRTGGFYEQYF. CDR3 DNA: TGTGCCAGCAGGACAGGGGGCTTCTACGAGCAGTACTTC.